The clone carrying this T cell receptor (beta chain) was seen only once. The target antigen is unknown. Unique molecular identifiers were built into the TCR beta cDNA libraries. The authors obtained about 520,000 cDNA molecules from approximately 1 to 10 million T cells. MiXCR, run by TCRdb on the PCR reads, gives a single entry per CDR3 protein. Here the sample spans 450,000 to 650,000 distinct CDR3 sequences, around 47% being singletons. V shed 5 bases and J 4 bases; nucleotides not matched to a gene: 5. The CDR3 loop spans 14 amino acids. The sample belongs to a study of post-analysis software for immune sequencing data. General study findings and limits: Strong co-clustering by F measure was evident for samples that had been prepared in the same batch. TRBV5-6, TRBV5-1 and TRBV20-1 were among five TRBV segments more frequent in patients than controls.

The sequence was collected from a girl aged 10 to 17 with multiple sclerosis. What was sequenced was blood. This rearrangement joins TRBV12-3 or TRBV12-4 to TRBJ1-5; 7 positions agree with TRBD1. DNA for the CDR3: TGTGCCAGCAGTCGACAGGGTCTGAATCAGCCCCAGCATTTT. This codes for CASSRQGLNQPQHF.